This is a list of T cell receptor beta chains from one sample in a study of tumor and adjacent non-tumor tissue in lung cancer. TCRdb reprocessed the multiplex PCR reads with MiXCR, giving one entry per CDR3 protein. Of more than 85,000 distinct CDR3 sequences listed, roughly three fifths are singletons. The source material was distant non-tumor lung tissue. These TCRs come from a man aged 60 to 75 with non-small cell lung cancer. CDR3s leave out the opening cysteine and the closing phenylalanine or tryptophan. A row's size may be missing; if present it is once, few, many or a size class.

j_gene,abundance,v_gene,CDR3aa
TRBJ2-3,many,TRBV7-9,ASSRTSGPSTDTQY
TRBJ1-1,many,TRBV12-3/TRBV12-4,ASSLWWSRGRLPMNTEAF
TRBJ2-3,-,TRBV5-1,ASSLEGAADTQY
TRBJ1-1,-,TRBV6-5,ACSYSATGVMNAEAF
TRBJ1-1,-,TRBV6-5,VSSQDRTLNTEAF
TRBJ2-7,-,TRBV29-1,SLDLGQGREQY
TRBJ1-1,-,TRBV14,TSESIADGGSTEAI
TRBJ2-3,-,TRBV7-8,ASSSRMTVSIDTQY
TRBJ1-5,many,TRBV12-3/TRBV12-4,ASSQGTGGYQPQH
TRBJ1-6,-,TRBV6-2/TRBV6-3,ASSATGTVHNSPLH
TRBJ2-5,-,TRBV6-1,ASSRGGVDKETQY
TRBJ2-7,few,TRBV11-2,VSSSPGTAGWDEQY
TRBJ2-1,-,TRBV6-5,ASNYSGVVEQF
TRBJ1-1,-,TRBV11-1,ASSIRVGDTEAF
TRBJ1-4,few,TRBV7-9,ASSLGTVNEKLF
TRBJ2-1,-,TRBV11-1,ASSLGSTSGGYVQF
TRBJ2-4,-,TRBV12-3/TRBV12-4,ASSSKERGEKAKNIQY
TRBJ2-3,many,TRBV4-2,ASSQNRGTDTQY
TRBJ2-1,many,TRBV12-3/TRBV12-4,ASIPEWDRVNEQF
TRBJ2-2,-,TRBV11-3,AGSLDRGTTSTGELF
TRBJ2-7,-,TRBV4-3,ASSQASWTGAAYENY
TRBJ1-1,medium-sized,TRBV11-3,ASSTRTGRFTEAF
TRBJ2-1,once,TRBV28,AGTLLPGQGVNEQF
TRBJ1-2,few,TRBV20-1,SARRAGTGDAGYT
TRBJ2-3,-,TRBV29-1,SGEGEYGTDTQY
TRBJ2-7,-,TRBV4-3,TSSQGDGTYEQY
TRBJ2-2,-,TRBV11-3,VSSPRLAVAGGLF